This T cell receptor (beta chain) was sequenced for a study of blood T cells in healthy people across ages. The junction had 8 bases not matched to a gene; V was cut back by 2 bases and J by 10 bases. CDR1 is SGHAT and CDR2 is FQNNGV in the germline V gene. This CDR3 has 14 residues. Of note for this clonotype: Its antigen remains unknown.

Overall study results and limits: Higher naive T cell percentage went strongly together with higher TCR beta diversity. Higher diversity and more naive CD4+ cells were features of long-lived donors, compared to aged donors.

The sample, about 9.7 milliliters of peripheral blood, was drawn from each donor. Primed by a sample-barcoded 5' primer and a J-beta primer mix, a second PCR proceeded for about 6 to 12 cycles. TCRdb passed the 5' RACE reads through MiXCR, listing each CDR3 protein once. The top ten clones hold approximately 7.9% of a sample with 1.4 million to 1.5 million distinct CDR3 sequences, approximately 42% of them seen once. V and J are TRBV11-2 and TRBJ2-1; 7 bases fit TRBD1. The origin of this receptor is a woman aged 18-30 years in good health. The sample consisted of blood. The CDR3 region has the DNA TGTGCCAGCAGCTTACTGTCGGAAGGGGGCGAGCAGTTCTTC. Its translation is CASSLLSEGGEQFF.